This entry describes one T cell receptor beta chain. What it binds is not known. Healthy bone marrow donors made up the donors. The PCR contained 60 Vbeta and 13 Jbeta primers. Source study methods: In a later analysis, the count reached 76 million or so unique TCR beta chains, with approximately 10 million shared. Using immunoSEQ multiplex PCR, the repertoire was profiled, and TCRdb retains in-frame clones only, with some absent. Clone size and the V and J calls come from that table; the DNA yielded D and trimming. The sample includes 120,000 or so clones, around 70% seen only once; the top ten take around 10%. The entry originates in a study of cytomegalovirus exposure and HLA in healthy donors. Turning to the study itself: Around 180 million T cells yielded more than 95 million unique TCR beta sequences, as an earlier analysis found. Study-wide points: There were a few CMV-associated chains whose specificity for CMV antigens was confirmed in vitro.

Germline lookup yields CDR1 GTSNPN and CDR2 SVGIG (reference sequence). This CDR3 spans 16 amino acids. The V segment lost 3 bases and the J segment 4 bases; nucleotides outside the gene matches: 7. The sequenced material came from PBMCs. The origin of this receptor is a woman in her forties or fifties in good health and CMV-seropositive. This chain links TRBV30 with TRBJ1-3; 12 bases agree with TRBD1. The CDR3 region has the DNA TGTGCCTGGAGCCGAGGGACAGGGGGCCTCGGAAACACCATATATTTT. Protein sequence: CAWSRGTGGLGNTIYF.